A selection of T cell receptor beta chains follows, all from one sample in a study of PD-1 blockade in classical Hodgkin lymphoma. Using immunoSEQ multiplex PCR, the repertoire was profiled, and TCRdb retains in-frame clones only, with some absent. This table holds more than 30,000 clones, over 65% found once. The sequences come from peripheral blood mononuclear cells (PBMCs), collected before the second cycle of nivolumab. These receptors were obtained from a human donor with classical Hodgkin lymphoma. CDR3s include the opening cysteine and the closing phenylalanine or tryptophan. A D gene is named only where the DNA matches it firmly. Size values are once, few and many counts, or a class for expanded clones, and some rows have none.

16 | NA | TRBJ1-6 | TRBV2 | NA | CASSEASGLLGSPLHF | TGTGCCAGCAGTGAAGCGTCGGGGCTCTTAGGTTCACCCCTCCACTTT
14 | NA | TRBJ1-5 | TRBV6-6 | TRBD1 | CASLDRDEGQPQHF | TGTGCCAGCTTGGACAGGGATGAAGGTCAGCCCCAGCATTTT
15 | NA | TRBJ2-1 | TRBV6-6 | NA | CASSLPGLSYNEQFF | TGTGCCAGCAGTCTACCGGGACTCTCCTACAATGAGCAGTTCTTC
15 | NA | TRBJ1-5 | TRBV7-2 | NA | CASSLGQGMGQPQHF | TGTGCCAGCAGCTTAGGTCAGGGAATGGGTCAGCCCCAGCATTTT
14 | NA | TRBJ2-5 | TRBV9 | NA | CASSRDNVGETQYF | TGTGCCAGCAGTCGGGACAACGTAGGGGAGACCCAGTACTTC
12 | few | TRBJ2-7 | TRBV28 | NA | CASSIEGNEQYF | TGTGCCAGCAGTATTGAAGGGAACGAGCAGTACTTC
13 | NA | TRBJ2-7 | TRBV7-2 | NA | CASSLEGGGEQYF | TGTGCCAGCAGCTTAGAGGGGGGAGGCGAGCAGTACTTC
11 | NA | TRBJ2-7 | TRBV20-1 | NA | CSASLAPGQYF | TGCAGTGCTAGTCTAGCTCCTGGGCAGTACTTC
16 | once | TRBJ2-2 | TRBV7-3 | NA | CASSMWTLANTGELFF | TGTGCCAGCAGCATGTGGACACTCGCGAACACCGGGGAGCTGTTTTTT
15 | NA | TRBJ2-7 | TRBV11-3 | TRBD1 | CASSSGTGGFYEQYF | TGTGCCAGCAGTTCCGGGACAGGGGGGTTTTACGAGCAGTACTTC
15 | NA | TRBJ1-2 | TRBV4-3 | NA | CASSPSTGQNYGYTF | TGCGCCAGCAGCCCGTCGACGGGGCAGAACTATGGCTACACCTTC
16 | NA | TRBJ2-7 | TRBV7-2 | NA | CASSVPPIQGPYEQYF | TGTGCCAGCAGCGTACCCCCGATCCAGGGGCCCTACGAGCAGTACTTC
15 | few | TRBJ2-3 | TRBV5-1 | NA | CASSSSGTRTDTQYF | TGCGCCAGCAGCAGTTCCGGGACCCGCACAGATACGCAGTATTTT
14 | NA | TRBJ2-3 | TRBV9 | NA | CASSVGTSTDTQYF | TGTGCCAGCAGCGTAGGGACTAGCACAGATACGCAGTATTTT
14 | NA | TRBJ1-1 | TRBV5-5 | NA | CASSMTPRNTEAFF | TGTGCCAGCAGCATGACACCGAGGAACACTGAAGCTTTCTTT
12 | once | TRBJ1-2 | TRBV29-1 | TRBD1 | CSVEKGASGYTF | TGCAGCGTTGAGAAGGGGGCGAGTGGCTACACCTTC
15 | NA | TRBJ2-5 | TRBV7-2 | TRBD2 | CASSLDLAGKETQYF | TGTGCCAGCAGCTTAGACCTAGCGGGGAAAGAGACCCAGTACTTC
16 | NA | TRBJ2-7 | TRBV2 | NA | CASSEADGLDFYEQYF | TGTGCCAGCAGTGAAGCGGACGGGCTGGACTTCTACGAGCAGTACTTC
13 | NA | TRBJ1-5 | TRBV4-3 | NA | CASSQGVNQPQHF | TGCGCCAGCAGCCAAGGGGTCAATCAGCCCCAGCATTTT
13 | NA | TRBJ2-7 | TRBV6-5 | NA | CASSYDAGRREDF | TGTGCCAGCAGTTACGATGCCGGTCGGCGGGAAGACTTC
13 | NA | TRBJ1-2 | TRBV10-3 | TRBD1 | CAIGTGANYGYTF | TGTGCCATCGGGACAGGAGCTAACTATGGCTACACCTTC
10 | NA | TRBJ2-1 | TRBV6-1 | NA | CASNSNEQFF | TGTGCCAGTAACTCCAATGAGCAGTTCTTC
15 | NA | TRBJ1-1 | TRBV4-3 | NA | CASSRTGSDNTEAFF | TGCGCCAGCAGCCGTACAGGGTCCGATAACACTGAAGCTTTCTTT
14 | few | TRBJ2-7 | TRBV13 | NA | CASSLGGRTYEQYF | TGTGCCAGCAGCTTAGGGGGCAGAACCTACGAGCAGTACTTC
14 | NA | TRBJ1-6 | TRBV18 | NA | CASSPRGAGSPLHF | TGTGCCAGCTCACCAAGGGGGGCGGGATCACCCCTCCACTTT
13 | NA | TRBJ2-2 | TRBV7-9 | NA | CASSQMGTGELFF | TGTGCCAGCAGCCAAATGGGTACCGGGGAGCTGTTTTTT
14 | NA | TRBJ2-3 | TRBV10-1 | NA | CASSESMAWDTQYF | TGCGCCAGCAGTGAGTCAATGGCGTGGGATACGCAGTATTTT
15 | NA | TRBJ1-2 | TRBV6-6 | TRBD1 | CASNRDRGLSYGYTF | TGTGCCAGTAATCGGGACAGGGGGCTTAGCTATGGCTACACCTTC
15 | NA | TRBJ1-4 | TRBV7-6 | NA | CASSPRQSLGEKLFF | TGTGCCAGCAGCCCCCGTCAGTCCTTGGGTGAAAAACTGTTTTTT
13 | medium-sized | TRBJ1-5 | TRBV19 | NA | CASSIMGSQPQHF | TGTGCCAGTAGTATAATGGGTAGTCAGCCCCAGCATTTT
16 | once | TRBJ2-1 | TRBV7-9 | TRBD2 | CASSLLRGGSYNEQFF | TGTGCCAGCAGCTTATTACGGGGGGGCTCCTACAATGAGCAGTTCTTC
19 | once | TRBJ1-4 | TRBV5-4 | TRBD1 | CASSLGLEGQGTSNEKLFF | TGTGCCAGCAGCTTGGGTTTGGAGGGACAGGGGACATCTAATGAAAAACTGTTTTTT
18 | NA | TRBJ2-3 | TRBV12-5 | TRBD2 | CASGPGTRTSGGKDTQYF | TGTGCTAGTGGTCCCGGAACCCGGACTAGCGGGGGGAAGGATACGCAGTATTTT
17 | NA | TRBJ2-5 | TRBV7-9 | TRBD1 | CASSPGPWGPQGETQYF | TGTGCCAGCAGCCCCGGCCCCTGGGGGCCACAGGGGGAGACCCAGTACTTC
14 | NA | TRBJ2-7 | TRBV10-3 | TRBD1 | CATFPGDSSYEQYF | TGTGCCACGTTCCCCGGGGACAGCTCCTACGAGCAGTACTTC
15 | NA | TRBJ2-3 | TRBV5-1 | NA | CASSPGPGETDTQYF | TGCGCCAGCAGCCCGGGCCCCGGGGAGACAGATACGCAGTATTTT
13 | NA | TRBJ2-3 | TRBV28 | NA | CASSRPSTDTQYF | TGTGCCAGCAGCCGCCCATCCACAGATACGCAGTATTTT
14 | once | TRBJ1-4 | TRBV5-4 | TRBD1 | CASSSGQVGEKLFF | TGTGCCAGCAGCTCGGGACAGGTTGGGGAAAAACTGTTTTTT
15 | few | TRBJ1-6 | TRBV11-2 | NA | CASSSIPGADSPLHF | TGTGCCAGCAGCTCGATTCCGGGGGCGGATTCACCCCTCCACTTT
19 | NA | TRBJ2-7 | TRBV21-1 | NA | CASSKAKDPERLAGPPGYF | TGTGCCAGCAGCAAAGCCAAGGATCCCGAGCGACTAGCGGGTCCTCCGGGGTACTTC
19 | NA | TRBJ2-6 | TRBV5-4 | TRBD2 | CASSLSPSGGAFGANVLTF | TGTGCCAGCAGCTTGTCCCCTAGCGGGGGGGCTTTTGGGGCCAACGTCCTGACTTTC
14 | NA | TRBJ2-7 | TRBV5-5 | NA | CASSSPGRVYEQYF | TGTGCCAGCAGCTCCCCCGGCAGAGTGTACGAGCAGTACTTC
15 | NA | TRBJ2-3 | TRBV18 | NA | CASSPRQLSTDTQYF | TGTGCCAGCTCACCTAGACAGCTTAGCACAGATACGCAGTATTTT
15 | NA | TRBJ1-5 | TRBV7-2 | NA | CASSLGLGPYRPQHF | TGTGCCAGCAGCTTAGGGTTGGGACCTTACCGGCCCCAGCATTTT
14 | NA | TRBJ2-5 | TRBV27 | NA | CASGQSVYQETQYF | TGTGCCAGCGGACAGTCAGTGTACCAAGAGACCCAGTACTTC
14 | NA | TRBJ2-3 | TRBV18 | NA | CASSPQDHTDTQYF | TGTGCCAGCTCACCACAGGACCACACAGATACGCAGTATTTT
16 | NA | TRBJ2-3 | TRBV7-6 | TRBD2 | CASSHRGLRGTDTQYF | TGTGCCAGTTCCCATCGGGGTTTGCGGGGGACAGATACGCAGTATTTT
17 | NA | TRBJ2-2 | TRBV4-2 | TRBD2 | CASTPGLAGSISGELFF | TGTGCCAGCACCCCGGGACTAGCGGGGTCTATCTCCGGGGAGCTGTTTTTT
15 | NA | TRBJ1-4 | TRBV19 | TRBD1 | CASSDPGTGAEKLFF | TGTGCCAGTAGTGACCCCGGGACAGGGGCTGAAAAACTGTTTTTT
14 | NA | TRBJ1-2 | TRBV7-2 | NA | CASSLVGRVGGYTF | TGTGCCAGCAGCTTAGTGGGCAGGGTTGGAGGCTACACCTTC
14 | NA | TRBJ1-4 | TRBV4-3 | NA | CASSQGGSNEKLFF | TGCGCCAGCAGCCAGGGCGGATCGAATGAAAAACTGTTTTTT
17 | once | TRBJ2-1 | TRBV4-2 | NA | CASSQDRSALSYNEQFF | TGTGCCAGCAGCCAAGATCGGTCAGCGCTCTCCTACAATGAGCAGTTCTTC
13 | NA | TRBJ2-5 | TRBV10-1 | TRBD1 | CASSENRGETQYF | TGCGCCAGCAGTGAGAACAGGGGGGAGACCCAGTACTTC
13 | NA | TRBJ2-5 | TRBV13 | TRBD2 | CASSLWTSGTQYF | TGTGCCAGCAGCTTGTGGACTAGCGGGACCCAGTACTTC